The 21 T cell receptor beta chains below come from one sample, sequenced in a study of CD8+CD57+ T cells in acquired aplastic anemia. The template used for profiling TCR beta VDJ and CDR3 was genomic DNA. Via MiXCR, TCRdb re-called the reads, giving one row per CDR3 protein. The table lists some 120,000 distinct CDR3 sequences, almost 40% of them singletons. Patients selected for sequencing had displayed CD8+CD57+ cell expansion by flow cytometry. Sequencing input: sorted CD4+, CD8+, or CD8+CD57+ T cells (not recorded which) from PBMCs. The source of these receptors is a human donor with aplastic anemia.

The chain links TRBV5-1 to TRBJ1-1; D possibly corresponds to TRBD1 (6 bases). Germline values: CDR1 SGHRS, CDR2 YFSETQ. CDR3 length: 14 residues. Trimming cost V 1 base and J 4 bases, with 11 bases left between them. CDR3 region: CASSLTGASTEAFF. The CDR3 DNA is TGCGCCAGCAGCTTGACGGGGGCGAGCACTGAAGCTTTCTTT.

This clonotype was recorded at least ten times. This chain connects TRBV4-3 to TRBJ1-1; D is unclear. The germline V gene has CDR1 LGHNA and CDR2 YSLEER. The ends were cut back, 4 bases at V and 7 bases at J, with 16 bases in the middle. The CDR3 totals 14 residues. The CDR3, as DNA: TGCGCCAGCAGCCCCTCAGCCAAGTTAATTGAAGCTTTCTTT. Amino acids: CASSPSAKLIEAFF.

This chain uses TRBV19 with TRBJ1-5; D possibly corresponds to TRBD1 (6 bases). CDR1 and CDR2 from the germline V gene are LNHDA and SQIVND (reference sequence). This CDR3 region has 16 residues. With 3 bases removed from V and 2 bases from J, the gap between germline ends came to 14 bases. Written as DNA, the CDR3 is TGTGCCAGTAGTATGAGCCCTCAGGGGCGCAATCAGCCCCAGCATTTT. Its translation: CASSMSPQGRNQPQHF.

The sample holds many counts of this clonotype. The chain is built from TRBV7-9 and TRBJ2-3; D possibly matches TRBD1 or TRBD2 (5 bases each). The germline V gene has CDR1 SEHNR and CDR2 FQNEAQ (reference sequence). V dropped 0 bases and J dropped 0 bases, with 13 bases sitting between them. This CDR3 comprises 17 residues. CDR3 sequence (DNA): TGTGCCAGCAGCTTAGCGATTGGGACGTCTAGCACAGATACGCAGTATTTT. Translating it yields CASSLAIGTSSTDTQYF.

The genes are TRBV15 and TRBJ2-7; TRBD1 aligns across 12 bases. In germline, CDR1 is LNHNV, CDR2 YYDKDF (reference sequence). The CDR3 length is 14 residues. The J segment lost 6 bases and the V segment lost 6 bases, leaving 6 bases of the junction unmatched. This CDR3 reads CATRPGQGAGEQYF. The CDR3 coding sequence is TGTGCCACCAGACCGGGACAGGGGGCAGGCGAGCAGTACTTC.

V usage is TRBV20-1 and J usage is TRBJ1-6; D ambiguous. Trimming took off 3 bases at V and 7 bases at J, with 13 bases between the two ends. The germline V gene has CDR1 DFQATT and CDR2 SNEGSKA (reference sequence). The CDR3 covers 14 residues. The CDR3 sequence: CSARSVQPNSPLHF. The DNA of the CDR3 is TGCAGTGCTAGGAGCGTCCAGCCCAATTCACCCCTCCACTTT.

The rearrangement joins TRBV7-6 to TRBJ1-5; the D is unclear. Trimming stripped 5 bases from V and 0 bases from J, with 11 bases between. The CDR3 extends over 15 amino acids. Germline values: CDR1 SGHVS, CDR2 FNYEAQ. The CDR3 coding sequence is TGTGCCAGCAGCCTAGAGGCCTATAGCAATCAGCCCCAGCATTTT. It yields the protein CASSLEAYSNQPQHF.

The CDR3: CASSLSGWAGGMNTEAFF. The CDR3 DNA is TGTGCCAGCAGTTTATCGGGGTGGGCAGGGGGGATGAACACTGAAGCTTTCTTT. The chain uses TRBV27 and TRBJ1-1, with TRBD1 matching 7 bases. With 0 bases clipped from V and 0 bases from J, the junction kept 10 bases outside the gene matches. This CDR3 contains 18 residues. Germline values: CDR1 MNHEY, CDR2 SMNVEV (reference sequence).

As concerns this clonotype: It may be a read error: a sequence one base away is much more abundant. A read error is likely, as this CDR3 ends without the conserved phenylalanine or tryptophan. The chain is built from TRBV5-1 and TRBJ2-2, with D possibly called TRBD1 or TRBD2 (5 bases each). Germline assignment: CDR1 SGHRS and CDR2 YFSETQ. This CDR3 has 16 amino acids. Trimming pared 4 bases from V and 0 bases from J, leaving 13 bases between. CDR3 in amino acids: CASSGGRGPNTGELFL. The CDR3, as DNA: TGCGCCAGCAGCGGGGGTCGGGGTCCGAACACCGGGGAGCTGTTTTTA.

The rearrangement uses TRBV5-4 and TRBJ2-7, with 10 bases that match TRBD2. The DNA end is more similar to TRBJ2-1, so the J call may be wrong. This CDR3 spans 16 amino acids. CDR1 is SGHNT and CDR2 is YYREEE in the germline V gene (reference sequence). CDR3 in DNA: TGTGCCAGCAGCTTGGAGAGCGGGGGGGCCTGGTATGAGCAGTTCTTC. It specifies CASSLESGGAWYEQFF.

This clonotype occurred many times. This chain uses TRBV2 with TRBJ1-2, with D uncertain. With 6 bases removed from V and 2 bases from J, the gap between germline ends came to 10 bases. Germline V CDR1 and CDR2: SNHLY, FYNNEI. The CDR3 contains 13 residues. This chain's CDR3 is CASRRAPNYGYTF. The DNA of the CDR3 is TGTGCCAGCAGAAGGGCCCCCAACTATGGCTACACCTTC.

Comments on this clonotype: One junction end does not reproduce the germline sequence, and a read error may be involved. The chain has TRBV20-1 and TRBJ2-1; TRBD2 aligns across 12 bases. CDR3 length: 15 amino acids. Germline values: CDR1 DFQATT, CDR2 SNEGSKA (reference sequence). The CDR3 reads CSYRLAGAAYSEQFF. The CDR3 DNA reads TGCTCCTATAGACTAGCGGGGGCCGCCTACAGTGAGCAGTTCTTC.

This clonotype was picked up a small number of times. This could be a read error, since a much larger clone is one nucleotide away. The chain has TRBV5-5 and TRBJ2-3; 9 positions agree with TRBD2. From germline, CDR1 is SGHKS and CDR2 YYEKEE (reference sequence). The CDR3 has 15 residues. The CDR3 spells CASRLRGGAAHTQYF. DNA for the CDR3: TGTGCCAGCCGCTTGCGCGGGGGGGCCGCGCATACGCAGTATTTT.

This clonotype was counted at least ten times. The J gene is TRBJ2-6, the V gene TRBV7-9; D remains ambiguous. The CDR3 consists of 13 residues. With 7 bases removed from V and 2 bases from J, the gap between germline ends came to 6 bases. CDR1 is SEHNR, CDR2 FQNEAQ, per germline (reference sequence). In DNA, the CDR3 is TGTGCCAGCACCCCGGCTGGGGCCAACGTCCTGACTTTC. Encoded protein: CASTPAGANVLTF.

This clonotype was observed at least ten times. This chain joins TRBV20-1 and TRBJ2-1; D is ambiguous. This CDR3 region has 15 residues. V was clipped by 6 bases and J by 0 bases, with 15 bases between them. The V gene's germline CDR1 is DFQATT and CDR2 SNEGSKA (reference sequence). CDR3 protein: CSARSFGSSYNEQFF. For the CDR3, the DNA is TGCAGTGCCCGAAGCTTCGGTAGCTCCTACAATGAGCAGTTCTTC.

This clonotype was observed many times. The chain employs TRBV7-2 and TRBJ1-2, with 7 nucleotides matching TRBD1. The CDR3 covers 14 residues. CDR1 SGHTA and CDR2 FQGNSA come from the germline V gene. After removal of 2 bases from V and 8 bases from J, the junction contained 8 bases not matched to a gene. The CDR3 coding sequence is TGTGCCAGCAGCTTAAATGTTGGCAGGGGGGGCTACACCTTC. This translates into CASSLNVGRGGYTF.

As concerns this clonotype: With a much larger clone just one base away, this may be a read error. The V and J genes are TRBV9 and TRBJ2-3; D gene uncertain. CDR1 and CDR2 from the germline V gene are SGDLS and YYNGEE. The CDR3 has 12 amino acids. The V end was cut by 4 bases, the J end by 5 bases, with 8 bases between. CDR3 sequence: CASSQNLDTQYF. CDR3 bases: TGTGCCAGCAGCCAAAACCTAGATACGCAGTATTTT.

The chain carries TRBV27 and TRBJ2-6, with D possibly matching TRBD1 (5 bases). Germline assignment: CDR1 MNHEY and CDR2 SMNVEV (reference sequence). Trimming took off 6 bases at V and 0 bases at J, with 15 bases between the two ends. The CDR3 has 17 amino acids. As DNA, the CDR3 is TGTGCCAGCAGGGACACGCGAAAACCCTCTGGGGCCAACGTCCTGACTTTC. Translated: CASRDTRKPSGANVLTF.

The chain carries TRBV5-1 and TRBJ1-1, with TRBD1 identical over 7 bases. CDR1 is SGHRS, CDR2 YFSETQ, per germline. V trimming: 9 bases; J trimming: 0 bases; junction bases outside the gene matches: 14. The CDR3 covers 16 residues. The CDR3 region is CATRIRAGGLNTEAFF. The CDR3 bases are TGCGCCACCAGAATACGGGCAGGGGGGTTGAACACTGAAGCTTTCTTT.

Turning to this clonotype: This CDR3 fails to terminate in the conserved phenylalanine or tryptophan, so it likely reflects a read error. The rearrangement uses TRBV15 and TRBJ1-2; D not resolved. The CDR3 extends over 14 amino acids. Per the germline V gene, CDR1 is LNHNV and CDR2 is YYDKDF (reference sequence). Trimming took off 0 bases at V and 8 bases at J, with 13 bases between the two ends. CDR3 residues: CATSRESFTRGYTL. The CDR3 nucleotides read TGTGCCACCAGCAGAGAAAGCTTTACGAGAGGCTACACCCTC.

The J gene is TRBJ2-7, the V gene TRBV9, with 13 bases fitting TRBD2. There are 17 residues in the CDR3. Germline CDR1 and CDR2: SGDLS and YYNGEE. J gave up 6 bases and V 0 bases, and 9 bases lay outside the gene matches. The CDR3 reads CASSVGPGTSGKGEQYF. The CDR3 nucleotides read TGTGCCAGCAGCGTAGGACCAGGGACTAGCGGGAAAGGCGAGCAGTACTTC.